A selection of T cell receptor beta chains follows, all from one sample in a study of blood T cells in healthy people across ages. Each CDR3 protein gets one entry after TCRdb re-called the 5' RACE reads with MiXCR. The sample shows about 1.8 million distinct CDR3 sequences, around half of them seen only once. The sample was blood. The receptors derive from a woman in her thirties or forties in good health. Each CDR3 is given with its conserved first and last residue. The D gene is left open where the match is weak. Clone size is not always given. Where it is, it says once, few, many or a class for expanded clones.

>few|-|TRBJ2-7|TRBV6-5
CASRPGVAYEQYF
TGTGCCAGCAGACCGGGGGTAGCCTACGAGCAGTACTTC
>-|-|TRBJ2-1|TRBV4-3
CASSQEAVSNEQFF
TGCGCCAGCAGCCAAGAAGCCGTCTCTAATGAGCAGTTCTTC
>-|-|TRBJ1-1|TRBV20-1
CSAPETGGLEAFF
TGCAGTGCTCCCGAGACGGGAGGTCTTGAAGCTTTCTTT
>-|-|TRBJ2-7|TRBV12-3/TRBV12-4
CASSPLLGGEQYF
TGTGCCAGCAGTCCTCTCCTGGGGGGCGAGCAGTACTTC
>few|TRBD1|TRBJ2-3|TRBV13
CASSDGTGLTDTQYF
TGTGCCAGCAGCGATGGGACAGGCCTAACAGATACGCAGTATTTT
>-|-|TRBJ2-6|TRBV5-1
CASSFRTGFSGANVLTF
TGCGCCAGCAGCTTTCGGACGGGGTTCTCTGGGGCCAACGTCCTGACTTTC
>-|-|TRBJ2-1|TRBV2
CASSDPQGYEQFF
TGTGCCAGCAGTGACCCACAGGGCTATGAGCAGTTCTTC
>few|-|TRBJ2-4|TRBV12-3/TRBV12-4
CASSLSEAKNIQYF
TGTGCCAGCAGTTTGTCGGAAGCCAAAAACATTCAGTACTTC
>few|TRBD2|TRBJ2-3|TRBV6-2/TRBV6-3
CASRGRLAVTDTQYF
TGTGCCAGCAGGGGAAGACTAGCGGTCACAGATACGCAGTATTTT
>few|-|TRBJ1-6|TRBV2
CASSDPDGSPLHF
TGTGCCAGCAGTGATCCAGACGGATCACCCCTCCACTTT
>-|-|TRBJ2-3|TRBV6-6
CASRGHSTDTQYF
TGTGCCAGCAGGGGACATAGCACAGATACGCAGTATTTT
>-|-|TRBJ2-3|TRBV19
CATSAGRRTDTQYF
TGTGCCACCAGCGCGGGGAGACGCACAGATACGCAGTATTTT
>-|-|TRBJ2-5|TRBV7-9
CASSLLLAGETQYF
TGTGCCAGCAGCTTATTGCTAGCTGGGGAGACCCAGTACTTC
>-|-|TRBJ1-2|TRBV12-3/TRBV12-4
CASSLSPPGSNGYTF
TGTGCCAGCAGTTTGAGTCCTCCCGGGTCGAATGGCTACACCTTC
>-|-|TRBJ1-2|TRBV6-5
CASSYSGQNDRGYTF
TGTGCCAGCAGTTACTCGGGGCAGAACGACCGGGGCTACACCTTC
>few|-|TRBJ1-2|TRBV4-3
CASSPANSYGYTF
TGCGCCAGCAGCCCAGCCAACAGCTATGGCTACACCTTC
>-|-|TRBJ2-3|TRBV20-1
CSVAKGRYPADTQYF
TGCAGTGTGGCTAAAGGGAGGTATCCCGCAGATACGCAGTATTTT
>-|-|TRBJ2-5|TRBV28
CASSLLAETRETQYF
TGTGCCAGCAGTTTATTGGCGGAAACGAGGGAGACCCAGTACTTC
>few|-|TRBJ2-1|TRBV24-1
CATSDAPGRGGDEQFF
TGTGCCACCAGTGATGCTCCGGGCAGGGGCGGCGATGAGCAGTTCTTC
>few|-|TRBJ2-4|TRBV28
CASRRTRWAGRSGNIQYF
TGTGCCAGCAGGCGAACCAGGTGGGCGGGGAGAAGCGGGAACATTCAGTACTTC
>-|-|TRBJ1-2|TRBV6-5
CASSYSIVDIRVNGYTF
TGTGCCAGCAGTTACTCGATCGTTGATATCAGAGTAAATGGCTACACCTTC
>few|TRBD1|TRBJ2-5|TRBV28
CASRKRQGAGETQYF
TGTGCCAGCAGAAAACGACAGGGGGCCGGTGAGACCCAGTACTTC
>few|-|TRBJ1-2|TRBV7-2
CASSAGTADGYTF
TGTGCCAGCAGCGCGGGGACGGCCGATGGCTACACCTTC
>few|-|TRBJ2-7|TRBV10-3
CAISESGGQPYEQYF
TGTGCCATCAGTGAGTCGGGGGGGCAGCCCTACGAGCAGTACTTC